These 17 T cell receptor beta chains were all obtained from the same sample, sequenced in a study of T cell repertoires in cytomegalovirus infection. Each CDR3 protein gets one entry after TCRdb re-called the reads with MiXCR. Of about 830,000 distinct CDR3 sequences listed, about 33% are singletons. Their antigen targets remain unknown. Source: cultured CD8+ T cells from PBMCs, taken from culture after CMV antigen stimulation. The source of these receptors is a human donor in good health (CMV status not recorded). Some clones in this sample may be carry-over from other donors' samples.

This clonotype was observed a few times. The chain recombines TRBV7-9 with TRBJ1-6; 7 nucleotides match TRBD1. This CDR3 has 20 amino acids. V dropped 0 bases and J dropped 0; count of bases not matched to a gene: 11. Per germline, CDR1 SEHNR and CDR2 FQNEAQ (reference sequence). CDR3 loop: CASSLAATGSPSSYNSPLHF. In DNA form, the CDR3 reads TGTGCCAGCAGCTTAGCCGCGACAGGGAGTCCTAGCTCCTATAATTCACCCCTCCACTTT.

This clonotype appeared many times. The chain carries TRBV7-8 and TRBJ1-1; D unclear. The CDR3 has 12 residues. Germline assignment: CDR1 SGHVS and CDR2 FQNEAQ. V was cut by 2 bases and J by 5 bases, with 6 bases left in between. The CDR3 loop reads CASSLKQTEAFF. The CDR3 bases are TGTGCCAGCAGCTTAAAACAGACTGAAGCTTTCTTT.

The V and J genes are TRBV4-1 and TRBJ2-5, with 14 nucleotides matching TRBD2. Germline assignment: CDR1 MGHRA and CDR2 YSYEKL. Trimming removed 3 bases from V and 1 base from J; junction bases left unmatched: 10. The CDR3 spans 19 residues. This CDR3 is CASSQSPGTSGGPQETQYF. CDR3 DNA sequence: TGCGCCAGCAGCCAGAGTCCCGGGACTAGCGGGGGTCCCCAAGAGACCCAGTACTTC.

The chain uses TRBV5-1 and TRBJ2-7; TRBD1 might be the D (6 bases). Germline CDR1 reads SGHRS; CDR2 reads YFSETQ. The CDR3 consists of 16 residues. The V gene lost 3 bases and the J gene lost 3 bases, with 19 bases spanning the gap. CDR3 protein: CASSWTQGREGYEQYF. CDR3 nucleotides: TGCGCCAGCAGCTGGACACAGGGAAGAGAGGGCTACGAGCAGTACTTC.

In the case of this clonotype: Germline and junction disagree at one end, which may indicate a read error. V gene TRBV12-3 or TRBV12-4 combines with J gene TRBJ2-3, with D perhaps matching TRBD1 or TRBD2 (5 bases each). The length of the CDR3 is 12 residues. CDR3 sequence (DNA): TGTGTCAGCAGTAAGGGGACGGATACGCAGTATTTT. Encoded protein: CVSSKGTDTQYF.

CDR3 in DNA: TGTGCCAGCAGCTTGGAGCAGACTAGCGGGGGCCTCGCGAACACCGGGGAGCTGTTTTTT. This sequence encodes CASSLEQTSGGLANTGELFF. The genes are TRBV5-6 and TRBJ2-2, with 12 nucleotides matching TRBD2. J was trimmed by 0 bases and V by 0 bases; bases with no gene match: 9. This CDR3 spans 20 amino acids. Germline CDR1 reads SGHDT; CDR2 reads YYEEEE.

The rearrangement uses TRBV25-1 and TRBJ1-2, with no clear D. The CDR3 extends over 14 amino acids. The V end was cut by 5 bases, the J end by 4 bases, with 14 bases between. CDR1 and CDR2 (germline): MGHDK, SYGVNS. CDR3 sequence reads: CASSTPPGVYGYTF. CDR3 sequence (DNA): TGTGCCAGCAGTACCCCCCCCGGGGTCTATGGCTACACCTTC.

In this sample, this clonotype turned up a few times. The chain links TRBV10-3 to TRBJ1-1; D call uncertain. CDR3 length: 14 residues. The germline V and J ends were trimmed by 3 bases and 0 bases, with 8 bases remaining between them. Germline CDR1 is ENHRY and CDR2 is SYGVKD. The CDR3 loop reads CAISDVGLNTEAFF. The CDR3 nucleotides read TGTGCCATCAGTGACGTGGGTCTGAACACTGAAGCTTTCTTT.

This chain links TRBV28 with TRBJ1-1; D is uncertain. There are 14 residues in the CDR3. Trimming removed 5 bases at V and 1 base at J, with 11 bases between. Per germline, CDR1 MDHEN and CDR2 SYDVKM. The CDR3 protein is CASSATNSNTEAFF. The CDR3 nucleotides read TGTGCCAGCAGTGCCACCAACTCGAACACTGAAGCTTTCTTT.

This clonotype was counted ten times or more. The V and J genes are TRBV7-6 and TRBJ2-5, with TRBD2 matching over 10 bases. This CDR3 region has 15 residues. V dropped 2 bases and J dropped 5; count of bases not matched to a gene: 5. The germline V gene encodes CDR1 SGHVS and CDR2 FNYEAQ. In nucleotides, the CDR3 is TGTGCCAGCAGCTTAAGAGGGACTAGCGAGGAGACCCAGTACTTC. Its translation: CASSLRGTSEETQYF.

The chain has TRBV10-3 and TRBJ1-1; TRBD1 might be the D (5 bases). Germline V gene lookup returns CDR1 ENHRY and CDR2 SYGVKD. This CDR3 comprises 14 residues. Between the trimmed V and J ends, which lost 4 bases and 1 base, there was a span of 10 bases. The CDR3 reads CAISGWGSNTEAFF. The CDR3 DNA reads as TGTGCCATCAGTGGATGGGGGTCGAACACTGAAGCTTTCTTT.

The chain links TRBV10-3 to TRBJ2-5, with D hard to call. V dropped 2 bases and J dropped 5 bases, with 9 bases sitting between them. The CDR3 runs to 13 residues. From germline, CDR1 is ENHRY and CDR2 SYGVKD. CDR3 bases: TGTGCCATCAGTGAGAAAATATCTGAGACCCAGTACTTC. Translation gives CAISEKISETQYF.

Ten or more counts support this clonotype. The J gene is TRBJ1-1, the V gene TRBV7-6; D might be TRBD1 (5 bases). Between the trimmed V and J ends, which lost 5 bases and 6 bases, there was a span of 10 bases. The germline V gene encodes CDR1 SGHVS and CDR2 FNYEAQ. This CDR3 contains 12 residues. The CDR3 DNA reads TGTGCCAGCAGCCAGGGCATTTCTGAAGCTTTCTTT. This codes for CASSQGISEAFF.

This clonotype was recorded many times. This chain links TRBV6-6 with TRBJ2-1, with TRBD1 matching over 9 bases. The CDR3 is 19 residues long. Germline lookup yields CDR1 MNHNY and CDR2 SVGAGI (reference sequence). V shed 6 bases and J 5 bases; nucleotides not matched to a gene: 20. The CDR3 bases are TGTGCCAGCAGCTTTTTCCCTATAACAGGGGGCTTATTCGACAATGAGCAGTTCTTC. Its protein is CASSFFPITGGLFDNEQFF.

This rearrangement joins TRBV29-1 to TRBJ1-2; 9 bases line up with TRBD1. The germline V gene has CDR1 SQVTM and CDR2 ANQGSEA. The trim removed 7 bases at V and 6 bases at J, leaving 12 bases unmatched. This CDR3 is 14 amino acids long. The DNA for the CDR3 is TGCAGCGAGGTCGGGACAGGGTTCTTAGATGGCTACACCTTC. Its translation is CSEVGTGFLDGYTF.

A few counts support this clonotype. CDR3 loop: CAISEPGTGSPGELFF. As DNA, the CDR3 is TGTGCCATCAGTGAACCGGGGACAGGGTCGCCCGGGGAGCTGTTTTTT. The V gene is TRBV10-3, the J gene TRBJ2-2, with TRBD1 matching 9 bases. Looked up from germline, CDR1 is ENHRY and CDR2 is SYGVKD. The CDR3 totals 16 residues. With 3 bases clipped from V and 6 bases from J, the junction kept 8 bases outside the gene matches.

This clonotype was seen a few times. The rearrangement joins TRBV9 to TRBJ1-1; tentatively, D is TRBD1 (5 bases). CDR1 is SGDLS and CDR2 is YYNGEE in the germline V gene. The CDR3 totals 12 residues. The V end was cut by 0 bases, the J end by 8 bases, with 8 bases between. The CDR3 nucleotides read TGTGCCAGCAGCGTAGGGGGGAAAGAAGCTTTCTTT. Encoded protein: CASSVGGKEAFF. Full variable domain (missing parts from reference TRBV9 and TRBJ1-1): DSGVTQTPKHLITATGQRVTLRCSPRSGDLSVYWYQQSLDQGLQFLIQYYNGEERAKGNILERFSAQQFPDLHSELNLSSLELGDSALYFCASSVGGKEAFFGQGTRLTVV.